The source of this TCR beta chain is a study of Tregs in tolerant kidney transplant recipients. The assay was immunoSEQ multiplex PCR, and TCRdb's table has in-frame clones only and misses some. The repertoire holds under 80,000 clones, with over 75% as singletons. This CDR3 has 15 amino acids. Trimming removed 0 bases at V and 1 base at J, with 10 bases between. Germline values: CDR1 SGDLS, CDR2 YYNGEE. This chain uses TRBV9 with TRBJ1-1; D not certain. This receptor was taken from a human donor who received a combined kidney and bone marrow transplant. The sequencing here drew on Tregs from blood, taken before the transplant. The CDR3 DNA reads as TGTGCCAGCAGCGTAGTTTGGACGGAGAACACTGAAGCTTTCTTT. Translating gives CASSVVWTENTEAFF. Using reference TRBV9 and TRBJ1-1 for the parts outside the CDR3, the full variable domain is DSGVTQTPKHLITATGQRVTLRCSPRSGDLSVYWYQQSLDQGLQFLIQYYNGEERAKGNILERFSAQQFPDLHSELNLSSLELGDSALYFCASSVVWTENTEAFFGQGTRLTVV.